This note documents a single T cell receptor (beta chain) sequence. This sample was included in a study of blood T cell repertoires in COVID-19. Background on the study: Both acute and convalescent COVID-19 samples were obtained from the United States, Italy and Spain. T cells, B-cell-depleted T cells, or PBMCs provided the cDNA or gDNA that served as material.

Trimming pared 4 bases from V and 1 base from J, leaving 14 bases between. The V gene's germline CDR1 is SGHDT and CDR2 YYEEEE. This CDR3 contains 15 residues. Under the authors' procedure: Researchers report that nucleated cell counts were estimated from reference gene primer amplification. Profiled with immunoSEQ multiplex PCR; TCRdb holds only in-frame clones, not every one. The DNA gave D and trimming, while V, J and clone size come from that table. The sample includes about 150,000 clones, over 60% seen only once; the top ten take approximately 1.8%. The receptor was isolated from a man at least 80 years old with acute or convalescent COVID-19. The sequenced sample consisted of peripheral blood. The rearrangement links TRBV5-6 to TRBJ1-1; no firm D call. The CDR3 loop reads CASSAYLRGNTEAFF. The CDR3 DNA is TGTGCCAGCAGCGCGTACCTCCGCGGGAACACTGAAGCTTTCTTT.